This T cell receptor beta chain came from a study of metastatic and nonmetastatic thyroid tumors. This clone was picked up many times. This CDR3 has 16 amino acids. In germline, CDR1 is SGHAT, CDR2 FQNNGV. J gave up 4 bases and V 5 bases, and 10 bases lay outside the gene matches. Using MiXCR, TCRdb reanalyzed the PCR reads. Of more than 70,000 clones in the sample, around 7.8% are singletons; the top ten hold 8.8%. The entire patient cohort was treatment-naive prior to thyroid surgery. The receptor was isolated from a female donor with papillary thyroid cancer or a benign thyroid nodule (not recorded which). Some clones in this sample may be carry-over from other donors' samples. The chain is built from TRBV11-2 and TRBJ2-5; 10 bases are a match to TRBD2. The sequenced sample consisted of blood. DNA of the CDR3: TGTGCCAGCAGCCTCTTTAGCGGGGGGTTAAGAGAGACCCAGTACTTC. This encodes CASSLFSGGLRETQYF.